The next 22 T cell receptor beta chains were all read from a single sample in a study of blood T cell repertoires in COVID-19. Some clones are missing from TCRdb's copy, which holds only in-frame ones; the method was immunoSEQ multiplex PCR. The table shows approximately 200,000 clones, with about 84% occurring only once. Material: PBMCs or T cells enriched from blood (not recorded which). The source of these receptors is a woman between 40 and 50 years old with acute COVID-19.

This clone was seen more than once but under ten times. The chain is built from TRBV11-2 and TRBJ2-3, with a possible D match to TRBD1 (5 bases). Germline assignment: CDR1 SGHAT and CDR2 FQNNGV. Trimming stripped 5 bases from V and 8 bases from J, with 17 bases between. The CDR3 contains 14 residues. The CDR3 protein is CASSPGHQLSTQYF. CDR3 nucleotides: TGTGCCAGCAGCCCTGGACACCAGCTAAGTACGCAGTATTTT. Supplemented by reference TRBV11-2 and TRBJ2-3, the full variable domain reads EAGVAQSPRYKIIEKRQSVAFWCNPISGHATLYWYQQILGQGPKLLIQFQNNGVVDDSQLPKDRFSAERLKGVDSTLKIQPAKLEDSAVYLCASSPGHQLSTQYFGPGTRLTVL.

This clone was observed a handful of times. The genes are TRBV19 and TRBJ1-6; D not certain. The germline V gene has CDR1 LNHDA and CDR2 SQIVND (reference sequence). V was shortened by 8 bases and J by 2 bases, with 7 bases between the two germline ends. This CDR3 is 13 amino acids long. CDR3: CASAATYNSPLHF. The CDR3 DNA follows: TGTGCCAGTGCGGCAACCTATAATTCACCCCTCCACTTT.

This chain connects TRBV27 to TRBJ2-7; D might be TRBD1 (6 bases). CDR1 and CDR2 (germline): MNHEY, SMNVEV (reference sequence). This CDR3 is built from 16 residues. The V end lost 4 bases, the J end lost 3 bases, and 19 bases lay between the germline ends. The chain's CDR3 is CASSYRRQAPIYEQYF. CDR3 nucleotides: TGTGCCAGCAGTTATCGAAGACAGGCCCCCATCTACGAGCAGTACTTC.

This CDR3 reads CSVSTGAGNTIYF. The CDR3 coding sequence is TGCAGCGTTTCAACAGGGGCTGGAAACACCATATATTTT. The chain couples TRBV29-1 to TRBJ1-3; 7 bases agree with TRBD1. The germline CDR1 and CDR2 sequences are SQVTM and ANQGSEA. The CDR3 is 13 amino acids. Losses at the gene ends were 5 bases for V and 2 bases for J; bases not matched to a gene: 3.

This clone was detected ten times or more. The chain employs TRBV5-5 and TRBJ1-1; unclear D gene. The CDR3 has 15 residues. Germline lookup yields CDR1 SGHKS and CDR2 YYEKEE (reference sequence). V was clipped by 5 bases and J by 4 bases, with 18 bases between them. The CDR3 sequence: CASSEGAGWGTEAFF. DNA for the CDR3: TGTGCCAGCAGTGAGGGAGCTGGGTGGGGCACTGAAGCTTTCTTT.

In DNA, the CDR3 is TGCAGTGCTAGTCACAGGGTTGAGACCCAGTACTTC. This encodes CSASHRVETQYF. This chain links TRBV20-1 with TRBJ2-5; D may be TRBD1 (6 bases). The CDR3 loop spans 12 amino acids. Germline V gene data show CDR1 as DFQATT and CDR2 as SNEGSKA (reference sequence). V lost 3 bases, J lost 5 bases, and 10 bases lay in between.

This rearrangement joins TRBV2 to TRBJ1-2; 7 bases fit TRBD1. Germline lookup yields CDR1 SNHLY and CDR2 FYNNEI. J lost 4 bases, V lost 2 bases, and 4 bases had no gene match. The CDR3 extends over 14 amino acids. CDR3: CASSESGTAYGYTF. As DNA, the CDR3 is TGTGCCAGCAGTGAATCCGGGACAGCCTATGGCTACACCTTC. Drawing the rest from reference TRBV2 and TRBJ1-2, the complete variable domain is EPEVTQTPSHQVTQMGQEVILRCVPISNHLYFYWYRQILGQKVEFLVSFYNNEISEKSEIFDDQFSVERPDGSNFTLKIRSTKLEDSAMYFCASSESGTAYGYTFGSGTRLTVV.

V is TRBV19 and J is TRBJ2-3; tentatively, D is TRBD2 (6 bases). CDR1 and CDR2 from the germline V gene are LNHDA and SQIVND (reference sequence). CDR3 length: 15 amino acids. V was clipped by 0 bases and J by 5 bases, with 12 bases between them. CDR3 residues: CASSIELLAGDTQYF. The CDR3 nucleotides are TGTGCCAGTAGTATAGAGTTACTAGCCGGAGATACGCAGTATTTT. Using reference TRBV19 and TRBJ2-3 for the parts outside the CDR3, the full variable domain is DGGITQSPKYLFRKEGQNVTLSCEQNLNHDAMYWYRQDPGQGLRLIYYSQIVNDFQKGDIAEGYSVSREKKESFPLTVTSAQKNPTAFYLCASSIELLAGDTQYFGPGTRLTVL.

This clone has only one observation. The rearrangement uses TRBV5-1 and TRBJ1-6, with TRBD1 identical over 7 bases. From germline, CDR1 is SGHRS and CDR2 YFSETQ. The J segment lost 6 bases and the V segment lost 4 bases, leaving 10 bases of the junction unmatched. The CDR3 length is 16 residues. This CDR3 reads CASSPRTGPTNSPLHF. DNA for the CDR3: TGCGCCAGCAGCCCACGGACAGGACCTACTAATTCACCCCTCCACTTT.

This clone was observed many times. This chain joins TRBV5-6 and TRBJ2-7; tentative D call: TRBD1 (5 bases). Germline V gene data show CDR1 as SGHDT and CDR2 as YYEEEE. The CDR3 spans 16 residues. The V end was cut by 5 bases, the J end by 5 bases, with 23 bases between. The CDR3, as DNA: TGTGCCAGCAGACTACAGGCGACCTACCCACCCCACGAGCAGTACTTC. Translated, it gives CASRLQATYPPHEQYF.

CDR3 nucleotides: TGTGCCAGCAGTTGGACAGGGGTTATCACAGATACGCAGTATTTT. Translation: CASSWTGVITDTQYF. The V call is TRBV6-2 or TRBV6-3, the J call TRBJ2-3, with 9 bases identical to TRBD1. The J segment lost 2 bases and the V segment lost 4 bases, leaving 4 bases of the junction unmatched. This CDR3 is built from 15 residues. Looked up from germline, CDR1 is MNHEY and CDR2 is SVGEGT.

The V call is TRBV2, the J call TRBJ1-1; 7 bases match TRBD1. Germline assignment: CDR1 SNHLY and CDR2 FYNNEI. Trimming at V came to 4 bases and at J to 3 bases, leaving 8 bases not matched to a gene. The CDR3 runs to 15 residues. The CDR3 bases are TGTGCCAGCAGTGTTAGACAGGGCTGGGACACTGAAGCTTTCTTT. The encoded protein is CASSVRQGWDTEAFF.

This clone was found a few times. This rearrangement joins TRBV5-6 to TRBJ2-7, with 13 bases fitting TRBD2. V was pared by 3 bases and J by 2 bases, with 8 bases of the junction left unmatched. This CDR3 comprises 17 residues. Germline CDR1 is SGHDT and CDR2 is YYEEEE. CDR3 in DNA: TGTGCCAGCAGCTCGAGGACTAGCGGGAGAATTGCCTACGAGCAGTACTTC. Its protein is CASSSRTSGRIAYEQYF.

The chain carries TRBV6-5 and TRBJ1-1, with no clear D. CDR1 MNHEY and CDR2 SVGAGI come from the germline V gene. The CDR3 runs to 13 residues. V lost 7 bases, J lost 3 bases, and 12 bases lay in between. CDR3 in DNA: TGTGCCAGCAAGAACGACGAGGACACTGAAGCTTTCTTT. It encodes CASKNDEDTEAFF.

CDR3 amino acids: CASSYSGGATDTQYF. As DNA, the CDR3 is TGTGCCAGCAGCTATAGCGGGGGGGCCACAGATACGCAGTATTTT. The chain joins TRBV5-8 to TRBJ2-3, with TRBD2 matching over 11 bases. This CDR3 has 15 amino acids. The J segment lost 2 bases and the V segment lost 3 bases, leaving 2 bases of the junction unmatched. CDR1 and CDR2 (germline): SGHTS, YDEGEE.

This clone was found a few times. The J gene is TRBJ1-5, the V gene TRBV5-5; possible D gene TRBD1, 6 bases. The CDR3 is 15 amino acids. Germline CDR1 SGHKS, CDR2 YYEKEE (reference sequence). Trimming shortened V by 1 base and J by 3 bases, and 11 bases separated the two germline ends. As DNA, the CDR3 is TGTGCCAGCAGCTTGAGTCAGGGGCCCAATCAGCCCCAGCATTTT. Translated: CASSLSQGPNQPQHF. The full variable domain, completed using reference TRBV5-5 and TRBJ1-5, is DAGVTQSPTHLIKTRGQQVTLRCSPISGHKSVSWYQQVLGQGPQFIFQYYEKEERGRGNFPDRFSARQFPNYSSELNVNALLLGDSALYLCASSLSQGPNQPQHFGDGTRLSIL.

The chain employs TRBV5-1 and TRBJ2-2; unclear D gene. CDR1 is SGHRS and CDR2 is YFSETQ in the germline V gene. The CDR3 covers 13 residues. V lost 0 bases and J lost 7, with 7 bases in between. The CDR3 bases are TGCGCCAGCAGCTTGGACACACGCGGGGAGCTGTTTTTT. This sequence encodes CASSLDTRGELFF.

Details on this clone: Different DNA sequences within this sample yield the same CDR3. The chain combines TRBV18 with TRBJ2-6; 7 nucleotides line up with TRBD2. Trimming at V came to 2 bases and at J to 2 bases, leaving 0 bases not matched to a gene. This CDR3 is 15 amino acids long. From germline, CDR1 is KGHSH and CDR2 LQKENI. Here the CDR3 reads CASSPGRAGANVLTF. The DNA for the CDR3 is TGTGCCAGCTCACCAGGGAGGGCTGGGGCCAACGTCCTGACTTTC.

The CDR3 DNA reads TGTGCCAGCAGCCACTTTGGCGGGGACACAGATACGCAGTATTTT. This encodes CASSHFGGDTDTQYF. The V gene is TRBV13, the J gene TRBJ2-3; TRBD2 is a possible D gene (6 bases). With 5 bases removed from V and 2 bases from J, the gap between germline ends came to 14 bases. The CDR3 is made up of 15 amino acids. CDR1 and CDR2 (germline): PRHDT, FYEKMQ (reference sequence).

The rearrangement uses TRBV11-2 and TRBJ1-4, with 8 bases identical to TRBD1. The CDR3 contains 15 residues. Per germline, CDR1 SGHAT and CDR2 FQNNGV. Trimming at V came to 5 bases and at J to 8 bases, leaving 10 bases not matched to a gene. CDR3 DNA sequence: TGTGCCAGCAGCCACTTACAGGGGGATCGGGAAAAACTGTTTTTT. Translated: CASSHLQGDREKLFF.

Ten or more counts support this clone. The rearrangement uses TRBV6-5 and TRBJ2-5; tentatively, D is TRBD1 (6 bases). This CDR3 has 13 amino acids. Trimming took 6 bases from V and 5 from J, leaving 13 bases between them. The germline V gene has CDR1 MNHEY and CDR2 SVGAGI. Here the CDR3 reads CASRRGMGETQYF. The CDR3 nucleotides read TGTGCCAGCAGGAGGGGGATGGGGGAGACCCAGTACTTC.

The chain couples TRBV30 to TRBJ1-1; the D gene is possibly TRBD1 (6 bases). Between the trimmed V and J ends, which lost 2 bases and 3 bases, there was a span of 16 bases. The CDR3 spans 15 residues. CDR1 is GTSNPN and CDR2 is SVGIG in the germline V gene (reference sequence). The CDR3 is CAWSRRGSGDTEAFF. In DNA form, the CDR3 reads TGTGCCTGGAGTCGGCGGGGGTCAGGGGACACTGAAGCTTTCTTT.